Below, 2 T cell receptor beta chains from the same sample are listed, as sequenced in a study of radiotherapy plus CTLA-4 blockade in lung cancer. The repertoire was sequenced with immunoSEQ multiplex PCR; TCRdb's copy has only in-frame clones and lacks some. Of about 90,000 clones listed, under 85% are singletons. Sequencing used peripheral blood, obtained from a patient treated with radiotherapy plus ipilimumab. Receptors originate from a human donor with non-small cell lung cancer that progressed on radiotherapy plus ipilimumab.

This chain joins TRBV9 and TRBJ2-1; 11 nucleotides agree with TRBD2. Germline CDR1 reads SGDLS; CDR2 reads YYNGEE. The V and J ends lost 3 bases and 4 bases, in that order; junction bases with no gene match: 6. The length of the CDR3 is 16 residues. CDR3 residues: CASSEKTSGAYNEQFF. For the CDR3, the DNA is TGTGCCAGCAGCGAAAAGACTAGCGGGGCGTACAATGAGCAGTTCTTC.

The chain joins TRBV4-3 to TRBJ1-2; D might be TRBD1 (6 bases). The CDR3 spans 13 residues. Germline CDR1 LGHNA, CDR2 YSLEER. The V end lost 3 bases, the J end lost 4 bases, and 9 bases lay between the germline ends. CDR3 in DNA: TGCGCCAGCAGCCAGACAGGAGTCTATGGCTACACCTTC. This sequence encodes CASSQTGVYGYTF.